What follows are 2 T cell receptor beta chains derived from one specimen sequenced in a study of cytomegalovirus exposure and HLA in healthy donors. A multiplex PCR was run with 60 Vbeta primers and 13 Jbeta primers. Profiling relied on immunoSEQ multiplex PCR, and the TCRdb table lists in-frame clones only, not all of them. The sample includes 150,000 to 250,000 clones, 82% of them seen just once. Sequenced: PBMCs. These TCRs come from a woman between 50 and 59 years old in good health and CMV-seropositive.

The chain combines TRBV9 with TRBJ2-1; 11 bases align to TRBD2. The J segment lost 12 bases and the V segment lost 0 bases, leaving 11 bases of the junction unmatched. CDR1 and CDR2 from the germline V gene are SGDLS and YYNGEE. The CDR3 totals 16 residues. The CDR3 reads CASSVAGSGGAQGQFF. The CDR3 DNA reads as TGTGCCAGCAGCGTAGCGGGTAGCGGGGGGGCCCAGGGGCAGTTCTTC.

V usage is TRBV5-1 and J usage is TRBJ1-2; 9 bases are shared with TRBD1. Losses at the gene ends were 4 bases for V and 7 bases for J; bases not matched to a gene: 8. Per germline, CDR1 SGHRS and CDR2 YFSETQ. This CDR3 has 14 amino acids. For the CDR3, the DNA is TGCGCCAGCAGCATGGCGGACAGGGGATTTGGCTACACCTTC. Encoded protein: CASSMADRGFGYTF.